The clone carrying this TCR beta chain was seen only a few times. What it binds is unknown. This sample is drawn from a study of T cells in Graves' hyperthyroidism and ophthalmopathy. Study findings and constraints: Separating ophthalmopathy from stable hyperthyroidism was achieved by a 13 V-J model. Among thyroid clonotypes expanded above 0.001, most also appeared in blood.

Amplification targeted TCR beta CDR3 regions from RNA transcripts. HTBI primers were employed in a first-round RT-PCR of the TCR CDR3. One entry per CDR3 protein, called by TCRdb with MiXCR from the multiplex PCR reads. Among some 800,000 distinct CDR3 sequences listed, 38% were seen once. Graves' hyperthyroidism qualified as stable when ophthalmopathy did not progress within 18 months. Disease duration under 2 months; hyperthyroidism patients were aged 18 to 65. The CDR3 spans 16 residues. Germline V gene sequence: CDR1 SGHTA, CDR2 FQGNSA. Deletions cut 5 bases from V and 3 bases from J, with 20 bases between.

Input material: blood. The receptor was derived from a young man with Graves' hyperthyroidism. V is TRBV7-2 and J is TRBJ2-7; D might be TRBD1 (6 bases). CDR3 bases: TGTGCCAGCAGCCCTAACAGGGCTGCTGGGGTCTACGAGCAGTACTTC. As protein: CASSPNRAAGVYEQYF.